Below are 27 T cell receptor beta chains sequenced from a single sample in a study of CXCR3-negative and CXCR3-positive naive CD8 T cells. All TRB cDNA libraries came from 5' RACE performed with UMI labels. One entry per CDR3 protein, without DNA, is what TCRdb gives after re-calling the 5' RACE reads. The specimen's table records 75,000 to 100,000 distinct CDR3 sequences. Study-level points and caveats: A higher hydrophobicity marked the TRB CDR3s of CXCR3-positive naive cells versus CXCR3-negative naive cells.

Antigens for these TCRs are unknown. Material: naive CXCR3+ CD8+ T cells from blood. The subset here: CD45RO-CCR7+CD27+CD95- naive CD8+ T cells expressing CXCR3 (TNR3+). These receptors all stem from a human donor in good health. Some clones in this sample may be carry-over from other donors' samples.

The J gene is TRBJ1-5, the V gene TRBV27; TCRdb gives TRBD1 as the D gene, but with no DNA this cannot be confirmed. The germline V gene has CDR1 MNHEY and CDR2 SMNVEV (reference sequence). The CDR3 runs to 13 residues. CDR3 sequence reads: CASSPGAGQPQHF.

The J gene is TRBJ2-7, the V gene TRBV5-1. The CDR3 consists of 14 residues. Germline V gene data show CDR1 as SGHRS and CDR2 as YFSETQ. The CDR3 spells CASNLAWGTYEQYF.

V usage is TRBV12-3 or TRBV12-4 and J usage is TRBJ1-1; TCRdb outputs TRBD1, but without DNA this stays unchecked. The CDR3 runs 13 residues. This CDR3 reads CASSPHATGEAFF.

The CDR3 sequence: CASSLALTGGDGYTF. The V gene is TRBV7-9, the J gene TRBJ1-2; lacking DNA, the TRBD1 call made by TCRdb goes unchecked. Per germline, CDR1 SEHNR and CDR2 FQNEAQ (reference sequence). The length of the CDR3 is 15 residues.

The V call is TRBV9, the J call TRBJ2-7; absent DNA, TCRdb's TRBD1 call cannot be checked. From germline, CDR1 is SGDLS and CDR2 YYNGEE. CDR3 length: 14 amino acids. The CDR3 sequence is CASSVEAITGEQYF.

The chain carries TRBV28 and TRBJ1-1. From germline, CDR1 is MDHEN and CDR2 SYDVKM. The CDR3 runs 13 residues. The CDR3 sequence: CASTHEGKTEAFF.

CDR3 residues: CASSTRSGLETQYF. V is TRBV7-9 and J is TRBJ2-5; the D call of TRBD2 rests on TCRdb alone, since no DNA is present to check it. The CDR3 spans 14 residues. The germline CDR1 and CDR2 sequences are SEHNR and FQNEAQ (reference sequence). The full variable domain, with the rest looked up from reference TRBV7-9 and TRBJ2-5, is DTGVSQNPRHKITKRGQNVTFRCDPISEHNRLYWYRQTLGQGPEFLTYFQNEAQLEKSRLLSDRFSAERPKGSFSTLEIQRTEQGDSAMYLCASSTRSGLETQYFGPGTRLLVL.

The chain recombines TRBV12-3 or TRBV12-4 with TRBJ2-7. The CDR3 contains 13 residues. The CDR3 sequence: CASSLVGAYEQYF.

The chain is built from TRBV20-1 and TRBJ2-1; TCRdb designates TRBD1, a call that cannot be tested without DNA. CDR1 is DFQATT, CDR2 SNEGSKA, per germline (reference sequence). This CDR3 contains 14 residues. The CDR3 spells CSARDYGGVNEQFF.

The chain recombines TRBV7-8 with TRBJ2-7. Per germline, CDR1 SGHVS and CDR2 FQNEAQ. The CDR3 sequence is 15 residues long. CDR3 amino acids: CASSLSWWGSYEQYF.

The V call is TRBV15, the J call TRBJ2-1; with no DNA, the TCRdb D assignment of TRBD2 cannot be verified. The CDR3 spans 14 residues. Germline V gene lookup returns CDR1 LNHNV and CDR2 YYDKDF (reference sequence). The CDR3 protein is CATSRDVSVNEQFF.

This chain uses TRBV6-5 with TRBJ2-7; TCRdb proposes TRBD2, but this gene call is untestable without DNA. This CDR3 comprises 15 residues. The germline V gene has CDR1 MNHEY and CDR2 SVGAGI. The CDR3 protein is CASTWTRALGYEQYF.

The chain links TRBV4-1 to TRBJ2-7; TCRdb selects TRBD1, and the lack of DNA leaves this call unchecked. Germline V lookup: CDR1 MGHRA, CDR2 YSYEKL. The CDR3 length is 15 residues. CDR3 protein: CASSQEGTGGWEQYF.

The rearrangement uses TRBV19 and TRBJ2-7; the TCRdb call, TRBD1, lacks DNA for checking. This CDR3 comprises 18 residues. Germline-derived CDR1 and CDR2 are LNHDA and SQIVND (reference sequence). The CDR3 loop is CASSPTSNFRGSPYEQYF.

The chain employs TRBV27 and TRBJ1-6; TCRdb proposes TRBD1, but this gene call is untestable without DNA. Germline lookup yields CDR1 MNHEY and CDR2 SMNVEV (reference sequence). CDR3 size: 13 residues. The CDR3 spells CASSIGGNSPLHF.

The J gene is TRBJ2-1, the V gene TRBV30; TCRdb designates TRBD1, a call that cannot be tested without DNA. Germline loops: CDR1 GTSNPN, CDR2 SVGIG (reference sequence). The CDR3 consists of 12 residues. CDR3 amino acids: CAWRGEVREQFF.

This chain connects TRBV27 to TRBJ2-7. Per the germline V gene, CDR1 is MNHEY and CDR2 is SMNVEV (reference sequence). This CDR3 comprises 13 residues. The CDR3 loop reads CASSLRRDYEQYF.

The genes are TRBV6-5 and TRBJ2-7. The germline V gene has CDR1 MNHEY and CDR2 SVGAGI. This CDR3 region has 14 residues. The CDR3 is CASSPTGRGLEQYF.

V gene TRBV12-3 or TRBV12-4 combines with J gene TRBJ1-2; TCRdb reports TRBD1, a call that lacks DNA to check it against. The CDR3 extends over 12 amino acids. The CDR3 here is CASSGQVYGYTF.

The chain has TRBV7-6 and TRBJ1-1; no DNA is available, so the TRBD1 call from TCRdb remains unchecked. CDR3 size: 14 residues. Germline CDR1 and CDR2: SGHVS and FNYEAQ. The CDR3 spells CASSYRTGGTEAFF.

The rearrangement joins TRBV5-1 to TRBJ2-5; TCRdb picks TRBD2, but there is no DNA to check that call. Germline V gene sequence: CDR1 SGHRS, CDR2 YFSETQ. The CDR3 length is 16 residues. The CDR3 spells CASSLEGAGGQETQYF.

The chain joins TRBV6-2 or TRBV6-3 to TRBJ2-1; the D call from TCRdb, TRBD2, cannot be confirmed without DNA. Germline lookup yields CDR1 MNHEY and CDR2 SVGEGT. The CDR3 covers 16 residues. This CDR3 reads CASSSPLAGGPGEQFF.

This chain joins TRBV28 and TRBJ2-7; TCRdb indicates TRBD2, and absent DNA this call remains unverified. The CDR3 length is 15 residues. The germline gives CDR1 MDHEN, CDR2 SYDVKM. CDR3 amino acids: CASRIGTSGSGEQYF.

The chain recombines TRBV20-1 with TRBJ2-5; the TCRdb call, TRBD1, lacks DNA for checking. Germline CDR1 is DFQATT and CDR2 is SNEGSKA (reference sequence). The CDR3 has 15 amino acids. The CDR3: CSALGRRSFLETQYF.

This chain uses TRBV27 with TRBJ2-3; TCRdb gives TRBD2 as the D gene, but with no DNA this cannot be confirmed. The length of the CDR3 is 17 residues. The germline gives CDR1 MNHEY, CDR2 SMNVEV (reference sequence). The chain's CDR3 is CASSLSASGSFADTQYF.

The chain's CDR3 is CASSITGRVEAFF. This chain joins TRBV3-1 and TRBJ1-1. The CDR3 loop spans 13 amino acids. CDR1 is LGHDT and CDR2 is YNNKEL in the germline V gene (reference sequence). Based on the CDR3 plus reference TRBV3-1 and TRBJ1-1, the full variable domain is DTAVSQTPKYLVTQMGNDKSIKCEQNLGHDTMYWYKQDSKKFLKIMFSYNNKELIINETVPNRFSPKSPDKAHLNLHINSLELGDSAVYFCASSITGRVEAFFGQGTRLTVV.

The chain joins TRBV7-7 to TRBJ2-3; the D gene TCRdb calls, TRBD1, cannot be checked with no DNA. The CDR3 extends over 17 amino acids. Germline V CDR1 and CDR2: SSHAT, FNYEAQ (reference sequence). CDR3 sequence reads: CASSSCAERFSTDTQYF.